These T cell receptor beta chains were read from a single sample in a study of blood T cell repertoires in COVID-19. Clones were sequenced by immunoSEQ multiplex PCR, and TCRdb holds only the in-frame ones, with some missing. The sample has around 390,000 clones; about 86% are singletons. Sequencing was done on a sample of PBMCs or T cells enriched from blood (not recorded which). The receptors stem from a woman aged 45-60 years who had recovered from COVID-19. CDR3s include the opening cysteine and the closing phenylalanine or tryptophan.

v_call	j_call	cdr3_aa
TRBV5-6	TRBJ1-5	CASSLGGSDAQHF
TRBV5-8	TRBJ2-5	CASGRGRLKETQYF
TRBV6-1	TRBJ1-5	CASSEDRFNQPQHF
TRBV19	TRBJ1-2	CATRRDILGGYTF
TRBV7-2	TRBJ2-7	CASSYRDRYREQYF
TRBV12-3/TRBV12-4	TRBJ2-2	CASSFDFGELFF
TRBV3-1/TRBV3-2	TRBJ1-1	CASSHAQGTEAFF
TRBV19	TRBJ2-3	CASSIRYGQVGDTQYF
TRBV6-2/TRBV6-3	TRBJ2-5	CASSKDDTSKWETQYF
TRBV2	TRBJ2-7	CASRALVPSYEQYF
TRBV4-3	TRBJ1-1	CASSPLGLGTEAFF
TRBV5-1	TRBJ2-1	CASSGTGEYNEQFF
TRBV6-5	TRBJ2-5	CASSYPGGLETQYF
TRBV7-9	TRBJ1-1	CASSFMNTEAFF